Detailed here is one TCR beta chain. This clonotype was observed a few times. The antigen this receptor binds is unknown. No much larger clonotype is one base removed from it; base qualities were not supplied. From a lookup of the germline V gene, CDR1 and CDR2 are KGHDR and SFDVKD. Spanning cysteine to phenylalanine, the CDR3 consists of 14 amino acids. Only the CDR3 DNA stays, 42 bases, in frame from base 1. Systemically healthy Caucasian individuals from Russia, approximately 39 in total and aged about 6 to 95 years, were included as donors. Around 10 milliliters of peripheral blood were collected from each donor into EDTA-treated Vacutainer tubes. Ficoll-Paque density-gradient centrifugation was used to isolate PBMCs, with at least 6 million obtained per sample. Trizol reagent was used to extract total RNA from PBMCs, with at least 6 micrograms per sample. The percentages of naive CD45RAhigh/CD27high T cells were determined by flow cytometry on a PBMC aliquot from every donor.

This sample stems from a study of blood T cells in healthy people across ages (dated by TCRdb to 2015 to 2017). In the study overall: In model experiments, template switching captured roughly one uniquely barcoded TCR beta cDNA molecule for every two T cells. Two additional independent replicas of 1 million unique cDNA reads from the same blood draw were analyzed for two donors (one aged 18 to 29 and one aged 80 or older). To track age-related changes in TCR beta repertoire diversity, the study relied on deep sequencing normalized with unique cDNA molecular identifiers. Four age groups were formed from the donors: young (average roughly 15 years), middle-aged (around 39), aged (about 62) and long-lived (more than 75). The research as a whole found: Total diversity estimates from one million sequenced T cells were considered lower bounds and underestimates. There was a strong correlation between observed TCR beta diversity and the percentage of naive T cells measured by flow cytometry. Observed TCR beta diversity per million T cells fell roughly linearly with age, and a significant reduction was already apparent by age roughly 40. Conclusive comparison of naive and antigen-experienced compartments was prevented by the profiling of bulk unsorted PBMCs. Compared with the aged group, more naive CD4+ T cells, fewer expanded clones and increased TCR diversity were shown by the long-lived group, suggesting age selection. Donor CMV infection status was unknown, potentially confounding age-related changes in expanded clonotypes.

The method was 5' RACE. Sequencing took place on an Illumina HiSeq 2500. A second 7 to 11 cycle PCR used a sample-barcoded 5' primer and a J-beta primer mix. A unique molecular identifier was introduced onto each TCR beta cDNA molecule by a template-switch 5' adaptor carrying 12 random nucleotides. At least 2.5 million CDR3-containing paired-end reads were obtained from each sample. First-strand cDNA synthesis was performed from all RNA using the Mint cDNA synthesis kit, with priming by a TRBC-specific oligonucleotide. Following uracil-DNA glycosylase treatment, a first 18-cycle PCR with universal primers M1SS and BC2_uni_R was performed on all cDNA. The authors' pipeline ran thus. For normalization, 1 million high-quality reads, each with a distinct molecular identifier, were randomly selected from each sample. Instead of being binned into consensus sequences, reads with shared molecular identifiers were discarded. MiTCR, set to a Q25 quality threshold and the strictest error-elimination algorithm, was used for CDR3 identification, clonotype clustering and error correction. A nonparametric unseen species model using Euler transformation provided a lower-bound estimate of total TCR beta diversity. Using fastp trimming at Q25 and MiXCR clonotype assembly, TCRdb reanalyzed the public sequencing data and kept in-frame beta chains. When rows share a CDR3 protein, they turn into one entry using the most common DNA and genes. The V and J calls were not made by the authors but by TCRdb's processing. The sample data list approximately 780,000 distinct CDR3 sequences, and roughly 25% of these were observed just once. Of the sample, 3% falls within the top ten clones.

This sample was shared with a second study, whose subject was T cells of mothers and their children. The second paper states: Nine systemically healthy Caucasian individuals served as donors, namely three mothers together with their six children. cDNA synthesis consumed the entire amount of extracted RNA, loaded at 1.5 ug RNA in each 15 ul reaction. In the second PCR, sample barcodes and 2-4 random nucleotides were introduced via the M1S primer. Each mother yielded over 8.5 million TCR beta CDR3 reads and each child 2.5 million to 3.5 million reads. Thymic selection shapes the output of TCR recombination in a similar way in related and unrelated pairs, and inherited differences have a minor effect. Normalized repertoire overlap in related mother-child pairs was always slightly higher than in unrelated mother-child pairs, but the difference was never significant. No persistent microchimeric T cell clones were found, with a detection sensitivity of 80 to 100 clones per million clonotypes. In the study, deep NGS was used to compare the TCR beta repertoires of mothers and children, and features distinguishing related mother-child pairs from unrelated individuals were sought. On average, the children were 11 +/- 4 years old, while the mothers were around 40 +/- 4 years old. Libraries were sequenced on Illumina HiSeq 2000 with 100+100 nt paired-end reads after adapter ligation with NEBNext reagents. To avoid cross-contamination, the mother libraries and the child libraries were prepared a month apart and sequenced in separate runs. Each donor had between roughly 450,000 and 2,300,000 distinct TCR beta clonotypes identified. Naive TCR beta clonotypes were estimated from low-frequency clonotypes matched to each donor's FACS-determined naive share, without sorting.

Source material: blood. The clonotype comes from a boy between 5 and 17 years old in good health. The chain links TRBV24-1 with TRBJ2-3, with 8 central nucleotides matching TRBD2. The nucleotides are TGTGCAACCGGCTTGCGGGGGGTTGAGGATACGCAGTATTTT. Its amino acids are CATGLRGVEDTQYF.